The clone carrying this T cell receptor (beta chain) was seen a handful of times. Its specificity is unknown. The CDR3 has 14 amino acids. Germline CDR1 SGHDN, CDR2 FVKESK. Trimming removed 3 bases from V and 9 bases from J, with 12 bases in between. The source of the sample is a study of persistence of HIV-infected CD4 T cells. Study observations and caveats: Proviral oligoclonality tracked with TCR oligoclonality within the same sorted cells. The rare CMV-responding cells with HIV-1 proviruses were not separately TCR-sequenced.

The stimulus was lysate of CMV-infected fibroblasts, about 11 ug/mL. Responding CD4+ T cells were sorted by upregulation of both CD40 ligand and CD69. CD4+ T cell counts exceeded 400 cells/uL; CMV serology was positive. CD8-depleted PBMCs were stimulated 15 to 20 hours with anti-CD28/CD49d costimulation, CD40-blocking antibody and enfuvirtide. Sequencing used immunoSEQ version 4 in survey mode. Profiled with immunoSEQ multiplex PCR; TCRdb holds only in-frame clones, not every one. Here the sample spans about 7,000 clones, approximately 80% being singletons. The origin of this receptor is an adult woman with HIV who was CMV-seropositive. The sample in question was CD4+ T cells sorted from PBMCs after roughly 18-hour stimulation, obtained from a patient who received antiretroviral therapy. The V gene is TRBV14, the J gene TRBJ1-6; D gene ambiguous. Here the CDR3 DNA reads TGTGCCAGCAGCCAGTCCGGGATCGGTTCACCCCTCCACTTT. It yields the protein CASSQSGIGSPLHF.